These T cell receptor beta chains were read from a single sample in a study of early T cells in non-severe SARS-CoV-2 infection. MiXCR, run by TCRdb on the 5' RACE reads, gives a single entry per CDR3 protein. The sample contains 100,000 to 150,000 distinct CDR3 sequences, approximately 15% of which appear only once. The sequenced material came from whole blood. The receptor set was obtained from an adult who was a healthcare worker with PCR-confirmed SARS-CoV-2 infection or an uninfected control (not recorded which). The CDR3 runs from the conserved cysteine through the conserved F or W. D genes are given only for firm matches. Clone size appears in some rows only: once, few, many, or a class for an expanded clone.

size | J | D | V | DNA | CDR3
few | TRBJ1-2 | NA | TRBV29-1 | TGCAGCGTTGGACAGGATCGGTATGGCTACACCTTC | CSVGQDRYGYTF
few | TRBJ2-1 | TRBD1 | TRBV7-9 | TGTGCCAGCAGCCCCAAGGTTGGGACAGGGATCTACAATGAGCAGTTCTTC | CASSPKVGTGIYNEQFF
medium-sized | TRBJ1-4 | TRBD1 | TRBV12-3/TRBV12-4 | TGTGCCAGCAGTCCCCGGGACAGTTCTAATGAAAAACTGTTTTTT | CASSPRDSSNEKLFF
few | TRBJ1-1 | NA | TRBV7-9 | TGTGCCAGCAGCTTATCGGCGGCAGGACCTGAAGCTTTCTTT | CASSLSAAGPEAFF
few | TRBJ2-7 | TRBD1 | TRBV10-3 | TGTGCCATCAGTGGGCGGACAGGGCGCCGCCCGACCTACGAGCAGTACTTC | CAISGRTGRRPTYEQYF
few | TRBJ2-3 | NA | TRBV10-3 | TGTGCCATCAGTGAATCTAGTTCGACAGATACGCAGTATTTT | CAISESSSTDTQYF
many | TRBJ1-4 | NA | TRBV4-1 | TGCGCCAGCAGTGAGACGGGGTTTGGACGGGCTAATGAAAAACTGTTTTTT | CASSETGFGRANEKLFF
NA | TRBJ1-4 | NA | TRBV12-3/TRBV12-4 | TGTGCCAGCAGTTTATTCAGGGATAGTGAAAAACTGTTTTTT | CASSLFRDSEKLFF
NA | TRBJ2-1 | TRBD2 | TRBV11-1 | TGTGCCAGCAGCTTAGAAGCGGGGGCTTACAATGAGCAGTTCTTC | CASSLEAGAYNEQFF
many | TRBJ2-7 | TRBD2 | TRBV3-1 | TGTGCCAGCGCTCCGGGACTAGACTACGAGCAGTACTTC | CASAPGLDYEQYF
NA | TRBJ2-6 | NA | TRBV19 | TGTGCCAGTAGTATTCGACAGGCCTACTCTGGGGCCAACGTCCTGACTTTC | CASSIRQAYSGANVLTF
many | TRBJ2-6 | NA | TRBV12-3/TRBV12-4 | TGTGCCAGCAGTCAATCTAGCGCAGGGGCCAACGTCCTGACTTTC | CASSQSSAGANVLTF
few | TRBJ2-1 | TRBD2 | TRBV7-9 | TGTGCCAGCAGCTTTAGCGGGGCCTCATACAATGAGCAGTTCTTC | CASSFSGASYNEQFF
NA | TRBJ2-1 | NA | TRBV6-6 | TGTGCCACTTTGACAGAGGATGAGCAGTTCTTC | CATLTEDEQFF
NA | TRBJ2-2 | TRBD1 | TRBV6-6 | TGTGCCAGCAGTTACTCGACAGGGATGAACACCGGGGAGCTGTTTTTT | CASSYSTGMNTGELFF
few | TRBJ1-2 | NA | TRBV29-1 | TGCAGCGTGTTGGAGGGTAATGGCTACACCTTC | CSVLEGNGYTF
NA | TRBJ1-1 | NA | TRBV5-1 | TGCGCCAGCAGCTTGGAGCTGGACCTCGAAGCTTTCTTT | CASSLELDLEAFF
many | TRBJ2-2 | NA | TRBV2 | TGTGCCAGCGGTCCAAAAAGTCGTACCGGGGAGCTGTTTTTT | CASGPKSRTGELFF
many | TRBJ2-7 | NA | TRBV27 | TGTGCCAGCAGTTTATCGTTTAGGGACGAGCAGTACTTC | CASSLSFRDEQYF
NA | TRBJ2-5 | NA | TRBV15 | TGTGCCACCAGCAGAGCCAAGGGTAGCTCCTTCTCGAGGGGAGAGACCCAGTACTTC | CATSRAKGSSFSRGETQYF
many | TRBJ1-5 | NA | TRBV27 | TGTGCCAGCAGGGAAGCAGGCGCTTTCAATCAGCCCCAGCATTTT | CASREAGAFNQPQHF
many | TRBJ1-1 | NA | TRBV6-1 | TGTGCCAGCAGTGCCCATGTGGCCATGAACACTGAAGCTTTCTTT | CASSAHVAMNTEAFF
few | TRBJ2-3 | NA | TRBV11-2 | TGTGCCAGCAGCCTGATGGGTGCAGATACGCAGTATTTT | CASSLMGADTQYF
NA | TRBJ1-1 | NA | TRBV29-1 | TGCAGCGTTGAAGGGACATTGAACACTGAAGCTTTCTTT | CSVEGTLNTEAFF
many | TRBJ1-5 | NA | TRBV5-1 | TGCGCCAGCAGCTTTTCCGGGTTGAATCAGCCCCAGCATTTT | CASSFSGLNQPQHF
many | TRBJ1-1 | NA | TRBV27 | TGCGCCAGCAGTTTGAGCCGGAACACTGAAGCTTTCTTT | CASSLSRNTEAFF
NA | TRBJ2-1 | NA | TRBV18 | TGTGCCAGCTCCCAACGACAGGTCGATGAGCAGTTCTTC | CASSQRQVDEQFF
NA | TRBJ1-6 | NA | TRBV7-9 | TGTGCCAGCAGCTTAGTGCAGGGGCATTCACCCCTCCACTTT | CASSLVQGHSPLHF
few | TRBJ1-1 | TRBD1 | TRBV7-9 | TGTGCCAGCAGTACTGACAGGGACAAAGCTTTCTTT | CASSTDRDKAFF
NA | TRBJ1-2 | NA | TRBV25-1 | TGTGCCAGCAGTGACTGGGGATATGGCTACACCTTC | CASSDWGYGYTF
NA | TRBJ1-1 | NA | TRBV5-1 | TGCGCCAGCAGCTTGGAGGTGACGTTGAACACTGAAGCTTTCTTT | CASSLEVTLNTEAFF
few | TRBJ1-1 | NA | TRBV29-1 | TGCAGCGTTGACCCTACAGGGCCGTACACTGAAGCTTTCTTT | CSVDPTGPYTEAFF
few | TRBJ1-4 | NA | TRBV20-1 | TGCAGTGCTCCGGGACCGAGTAATGAAAAACTGTTTTTT | CSAPGPSNEKLFF
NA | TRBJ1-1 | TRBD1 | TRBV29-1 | TGCAGCGCCGGGACAGGCCTTACTGAAGCTTTCTTT | CSAGTGLTEAFF
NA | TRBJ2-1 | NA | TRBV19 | TGTGCCAGTAGTATACAAACCGGGACTCAGAATGAGCAGTTCTTC | CASSIQTGTQNEQFF
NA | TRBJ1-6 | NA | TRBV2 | TGTGCCAGCAGTGACAGGGGCTCCTATAATTCACCCCTCCACTTT | CASSDRGSYNSPLHF
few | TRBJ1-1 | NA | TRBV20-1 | TGCAGTGCGGGAATAACCGGGACTGAAGCTTTCTTT | CSAGITGTEAFF
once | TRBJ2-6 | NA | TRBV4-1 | TGCGCCAGCAGCCCACTGACAGCTGGGGCCAACGTCCTGACTTTC | CASSPLTAGANVLTF
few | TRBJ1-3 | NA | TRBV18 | TGTGCCAGCTCCCCGGTCCGGGGGGATCATGGAAACACCATATATTTT | CASSPVRGDHGNTIYF
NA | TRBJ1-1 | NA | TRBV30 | TGTGCCTGGAGTGTACCTACTTCAGGGAGGAACACTGAAGCTTTCTTT | CAWSVPTSGRNTEAFF
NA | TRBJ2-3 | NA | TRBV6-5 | TGTGCCAGCAGTTACGGCTTTGAAGTAGGGGGCACAGATACGCAGTATTTT | CASSYGFEVGGTDTQYF
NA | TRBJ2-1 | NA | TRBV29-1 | TGCAGCGTTTTCGACTCGAACCACAATGAGCAGTTCTTC | CSVFDSNHNEQFF
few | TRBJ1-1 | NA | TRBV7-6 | TGTGCCAGCAGCTTATCGGCGGCGAACACTGAAGCTTTCTTT | CASSLSAANTEAFF
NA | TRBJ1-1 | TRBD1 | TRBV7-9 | TGTGCCAGCAGCCCACGACAGGGGACTGAAGCTTTCTTT | CASSPRQGTEAFF
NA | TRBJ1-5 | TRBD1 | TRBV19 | TGTGCCAGTCGAACTGGACAGGGGCGAGGTCAGCCCCAGCATTTT | CASRTGQGRGQPQHF
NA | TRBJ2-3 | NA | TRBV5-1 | TGCGCCAGCAGCTTGTTGCGGGGCTCAGATACGCAGTATTTT | CASSLLRGSDTQYF
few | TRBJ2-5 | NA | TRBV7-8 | TGTGCCAGCAGCTTATCTGTTTGGACGGGGCGTTGGACCCAGTACTTC | CASSLSVWTGRWTQYF
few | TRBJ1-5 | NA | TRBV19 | TGTGCCAGTAGTATTGCAGGGACGGGTCAGCCCCAGCATTTT | CASSIAGTGQPQHF
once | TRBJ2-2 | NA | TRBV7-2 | TGTGCCAGCAGCTCCGCCCCCTTTGCCGGGGAGCTGTTTTTT | CASSSAPFAGELFF